This TCR beta chain was sequenced during a study of PD-1 blockade in classical Hodgkin lymphoma. Study in general: Intravenous infusions of nivolumab 3 mg/kg reached patients every 2 weeks.

Points on this clone: Its antigen is not known.

Measured with immunoSEQ multiplex PCR; TCRdb has only the in-frame clones, and not every one. The sample yields about 7,700 clones, 75% to 90% seen once. General study points: Patients newly diagnosed and complete responders had comparable baseline diversity.

V was shortened by 4 bases and J by 8 bases, with 10 bases between the two germline ends. The V gene's germline CDR1 is SGHNT and CDR2 YYREEE (reference sequence). This CDR3 is built from 12 residues. Each of the patients experienced relapse following autologous stem cell transplantation, and their brentuximab vedotin exposure differed. Purification of CD4+ T cells from thawed PBMCs was achieved by magnetic negative selection. This receptor was taken from a human donor with classical Hodgkin lymphoma. This rearrangement joins TRBV5-4 to TRBJ2-1; D not certain. The sample in question was CD4+ T cells from blood, obtained at baseline. CDR3 in amino acids: CASSLDTYEQFF. CDR3 sequence (DNA): TGTGCCAGCAGCCTAGACACTTATGAGCAGTTCTTC.